This T cell receptor (beta chain) was sequenced for a study of T cell changes during pregnancy in multiple sclerosis. Germline-derived CDR1 and CDR2 are SGHRS and YFSETQ. Trimming cost V 1 base and J 2 bases, with 12 bases left between them. The CDR3 spans 15 residues. Method: immunoSEQ multiplex PCR; TCRdb's copy keeps in-frame clones and lacks some. The profile shows some 100,000 clones, approximately 92% of them singletons. The origin of this receptor is a female donor with multiple sclerosis, enrolled in a pregnancy study. This specimen consisted of peripheral blood, obtained in the second trimester of pregnancy. The rearrangement joins TRBV5-1 to TRBJ2-5; tentative D call: TRBD1 (6 bases). This CDR3 reads CASSLYGTSQETQYF. In nucleotides, the CDR3 is TGCGCCAGCAGCTTGTACGGGACATCACAAGAGACCCAGTACTTC. Full variable domain (missing parts from reference TRBV5-1 and TRBJ2-5): KAGVTQTPRYLIKTRGQQVTLSCSPISGHRSVSWYQQTPGQGLQFLFEYFSETQRNKGNFPGRFSGRQFSNSRSEMNVSTLELGDSALYLCASSLYGTSQETQYFGPGTRLLVL.